These 8 T cell receptor beta chains came from one sample sequenced in a study of T cell repertoires in cytomegalovirus infection. No antigen is known for these receptors. TCRdb analysed the reads with MiXCR anew, one entry per CDR3 protein. This sample yields hundreds of thousands of distinct CDR3 sequences, of which around 32% are seen a single time; around 15% belongs to the top ten. The material sequenced was cultured CD8+ T cells from PBMCs, taken from culture after CMV antigen stimulation. Every receptor here comes from a human donor in good health (CMV status not recorded). Some clones in this sample may be carry-over from other donors' samples.

Only a few counts were recorded for this clonotype. This chain connects TRBV7-9 to TRBJ2-4; TRBD1 might be the D (6 bases). The germline V gene encodes CDR1 SEHNR and CDR2 FQNEAQ (reference sequence). V was cut by 2 bases and J by 4 bases, with 18 bases left in between. This CDR3 has 17 amino acids. CDR3 region: CASSLRGQGQPKNIQYF. Written as DNA, the CDR3 is TGTGCCAGCAGCTTACGTGGTCAGGGGCAGCCAAAAAACATTCAGTACTTC. The variable domain in full, with the rest retrieved from reference TRBV7-9 and TRBJ2-4, is DTGVSQNPRHKITKRGQNVTFRCDPISEHNRLYWYRQTLGQGPEFLTYFQNEAQLEKSRLLSDRFSAERPKGSFSTLEIQRTEQGDSAMYLCASSLRGQGQPKNIQYFGAGTRLSVL.

This clonotype was seen only a few times. This chain connects TRBV6-6 to TRBJ2-7; 11 bases are shared with TRBD2. There are 17 residues in the CDR3. Germline loops: CDR1 MNHNY, CDR2 SVGAGI (reference sequence). V was clipped by 5 bases and J by 2 bases; unmatched bases: 11. Here the CDR3 DNA reads TGTGCCAGCAGTCAACCGGAGACTAGCGGGGCCACCTACGAGCAGTACTTC. It translates to CASSQPETSGATYEQYF.

This clonotype was picked up a small number of times. CDR3 protein: CASISRGRGTEAFF. CDR3 coding DNA: TGTGCCAGCATCTCAAGGGGGCGAGGCACTGAAGCTTTCTTT. The chain employs TRBV7-8 and TRBJ1-1; 7 bases fit TRBD1. The germline CDR1 and CDR2 sequences are SGHVS and FQNEAQ. The CDR3 is made up of 14 amino acids. The V gene end was trimmed by 7 bases and the J gene end by 4 bases; junction bases not matched to a gene: 9.

The chain combines TRBV28 with TRBJ1-5; D might be TRBD1 (5 bases). The germline gives CDR1 MDHEN, CDR2 SYDVKM. This CDR3 has 15 residues. The V gene lost 3 bases and the J gene lost 3 bases, with 12 bases spanning the gap. The CDR3 sequence is CASSLLRQINQPQHF. The CDR3, as DNA: TGTGCCAGCAGTTTGCTACGACAGATCAATCAGCCCCAGCATTTT.

In this sample, this clonotype turned up a few times. V usage is TRBV6-6 and J usage is TRBJ2-7; either TRBD1 or TRBD2 may supply D (7 bases each). The CDR3 covers 14 residues. CDR1 is MNHNY and CDR2 is SVGAGI in the germline V gene (reference sequence). The V end was cut by 5 bases, the J end by 7 bases, with 18 bases between. Here the CDR3 DNA reads TGTGCCAGCAGTAACAGGGGAGGGGGCAGAGAGCAGTACGTC. Protein: CASSNRGGGREQYV.

The CDR3 spells CASRFRSTDTQYF. CDR3 bases: TGTGCCAGCAGATTTAGGAGCACAGATACGCAGTATTTT. The rearrangement joins TRBV28 to TRBJ2-3; D call uncertain. The ends were cut back, 6 bases at V and 0 bases at J, with 7 bases in the middle. Per germline, CDR1 MDHEN and CDR2 SYDVKM. CDR3 length: 13 amino acids.

This clonotype was seen ten or more times. The chain links TRBV7-6 to TRBJ2-1; D possibly corresponds to TRBD2 (5 bases). The CDR3 extends over 15 amino acids. The V and J ends lost 4 bases and 6 bases respectively, with 16 bases between them. Germline V lookup: CDR1 SGHVS, CDR2 FNYEAQ. CDR3 loop: CASSSPRGKFNEQFF. The DNA of the CDR3 is TGTGCCAGCAGCTCCCCACGGGGAAAATTCAATGAGCAGTTCTTC.

This clonotype was detected only a few times. J is TRBJ2-1 and V is TRBV4-1; D is unresolved. The CDR3 is made up of 17 amino acids. The ends were cut back, 2 bases at V and 0 bases at J, with 14 bases in the middle. Germline CDR1 and CDR2: MGHRA and YSYEKL. The chain's CDR3 is CASSQRLTLISYNEQFF. Written as DNA, the CDR3 is TGCGCCAGCAGCCAAAGGCTAACACTAATCTCCTACAATGAGCAGTTCTTC.